This TCR beta chain was identified during a study of blood T cells in healthy people across ages. Study-wide results and limits: The fall in TCR beta diversity per million T cells was roughly linear with age. When set beside aged donors, long-lived donors presented more naive CD4+ cells and higher diversity.

A remark on this clonotype: Its target is not known.

For the second PCR, which ran for 7 to 11 cycles, a sample-barcoded 5' primer and a J-beta primer mix were used. TCRdb recomputed calls from the 5' RACE reads with MiXCR, one row per CDR3 protein. The table records over 750,000 distinct CDR3 sequences, 20% to 25% of them present only once. V lost 5 bases to trimming and J lost 2 bases, with 15 bases between them. There are 15 residues in the CDR3. The germline V gene has CDR1 SEHNR and CDR2 FQNEAQ (reference sequence). These data also formed part of another study, on T cells of mothers and their children. That work adds: Reverse transcription into cDNA received all extracted RNA, at approximately 1.5 ug per 15 ul. Mother-child pairs who were related displayed a slightly higher overlap than unrelated pairs, a difference that was non-significant.

This rearrangement joins TRBV7-9 to TRBJ1-1; D may be TRBD1 (5 bases). Sequencing was carried out using blood. This clonotype originated in a boy under 18 in good health. The CDR3: CASSPQGGANTEAFF. In nucleotides, the CDR3 is TGTGCCAGCAGCCCTCAGGGAGGGGCTAACACTGAAGCTTTCTTT.